The 32 T cell receptor beta chains below were found in one sample sequenced in a study of blood T cell repertoires in COVID-19. Here immunoSEQ multiplex PCR was the method, and the copy in TCRdb shows in-frame clones only, minus some. The sample has about 100,000 clones; around 87% are singletons. Sequencing input: peripheral blood. The source of these receptors is a man aged 50-60 years with acute or convalescent COVID-19.

This clone has a single count. This chain links TRBV5-4 with TRBJ2-5; 11 bases agree with TRBD1. Looked up from germline, CDR1 is SGHNT and CDR2 is YYREEE (reference sequence). The V and J ends lost 0 bases and 5 bases, in that order; junction bases with no gene match: 3. The CDR3 is made up of 15 amino acids. As DNA, the CDR3 is TGTGCCAGCAGCTTGGGGACAGGGGGCAGGGAGACCCAGTACTTC. Translated: CASSLGTGGRETQYF. The full variable domain, in which reference TRBV5-4 and TRBJ2-5 provide the parts outside the CDR3, is ETGVTQSPTHLIKTRGQQVTLRCSSQSGHNTVSWYQQALGQGPQFIFQYYREEENGRGNFPPRFSGLQFPNYSSELNVNALELDDSALYLCASSLGTGGRETQYFGPGTRLLVL.

This clone was found once. This chain joins TRBV5-4 and TRBJ2-7; a weak D match, TRBD1 (5 bases). The CDR3 has 17 residues. Germline CDR1 and CDR2: SGHNT and YYREEE (reference sequence). The V and J ends lost 0 bases and 5 bases respectively, with 21 bases between them. The CDR3 sequence is CASSLAPPGAGFNEQYF. Written as DNA, the CDR3 is TGTGCCAGCAGCTTGGCCCCCCCCGGCGCAGGGTTCAACGAGCAGTACTTC.

The chain has TRBV28 and TRBJ2-7; D not certain. V dropped 6 bases and J dropped 6 bases, with 12 bases sitting between them. The length of the CDR3 is 12 residues. The germline CDR1 and CDR2 sequences are MDHEN and SYDVKM. The CDR3 reads CASSSLVSEQYF. The CDR3 coding sequence is TGTGCCAGCAGCTCTCTCGTCAGCGAGCAGTACTTC.

This chain joins TRBV5-1 and TRBJ2-7, with 9 bases matching TRBD1. The junction had 2 bases not matched to a gene; V was cut back by 3 bases and J by 10 bases. This CDR3 has 11 amino acids. Germline V gene sequence: CDR1 SGHRS, CDR2 YFSETQ. The CDR3 loop is CASSSDRGQYF. CDR3 nucleotide sequence: TGCGCCAGCAGCTCGGACAGGGGACAGTACTTC.

V is TRBV7-9 and J is TRBJ2-7, with 9 bases identical to TRBD1. This CDR3 spans 13 amino acids. CDR1 SEHNR and CDR2 FQNEAQ come from the germline V gene (reference sequence). J lost 6 bases, V lost 6 bases, and 6 bases had no gene match. The CDR3 sequence is CASRPGQGREQYF. The CDR3 DNA is TGTGCCAGCAGACCAGGACAGGGGCGCGAGCAGTACTTC.

This chain joins TRBV6-4 and TRBJ2-3; 8 nucleotides line up with TRBD2. Germline V gene lookup returns CDR1 MRHNA and CDR2 SNTAGT. After removal of 6 bases from V and 5 bases from J, the junction contained 10 bases not matched to a gene. This CDR3 has 15 residues. In nucleotides, the CDR3 is TGTGCCAGCAGCCTCACGGGAGGGCGGGGAGATACGCAGTATTTT. Translated: CASSLTGGRGDTQYF.

The gene calls are TRBV5-1 and TRBJ2-1, with TRBD2 matching over 8 bases. Germline loops: CDR1 SGHRS, CDR2 YFSETQ. This CDR3 is built from 15 residues. Unmatched junction bases numbered 5, after V lost 4 bases and J lost 2 bases. The CDR3 spells CASSPTSETYNEQFF. DNA for the CDR3: TGCGCCAGCAGCCCGACTAGCGAAACCTACAATGAGCAGTTCTTC.

With regard to this clone: This specimen includes other DNA sequences encoding the same CDR3. The rearrangement links TRBV7-9 to TRBJ2-3; 8 nucleotides align to TRBD2. After removal of 1 base from V and 0 bases from J, the junction contained 3 bases not matched to a gene. The CDR3 runs to 16 residues. Germline CDR1 reads SEHNR; CDR2 reads FQNEAQ (reference sequence). CDR3 DNA: TGTGCCAGCAGCTTAGTGGCTAGCGGGAGCACAGATACGCAGTATTTT. Residues: CASSLVASGSTDTQYF.

The rearrangement uses TRBV28 and TRBJ1-2, with D perhaps matching TRBD1 (6 bases). Germline lookup yields CDR1 MDHEN and CDR2 SYDVKM. The CDR3 length is 15 residues. V lost 6 bases to trimming and J lost 4 bases, with 18 bases between them. In DNA form, the CDR3 reads TGTGCCAGCAGAACCGGGGGGCCTAATTTCTATGGCTACACCTTC. It codes for CASRTGGPNFYGYTF.

V is TRBV25-1 and J is TRBJ2-7; TRBD2 matches at 7 bases. Per the germline V gene, CDR1 is MGHDK and CDR2 is SYGVNS. V dropped 6 bases and J dropped 3; count of bases not matched to a gene: 8. This CDR3 is 14 amino acids long. Here the CDR3 reads CASSSTSFSYEQYF. CDR3 sequence (DNA): TGTGCCAGCAGCTCGACTAGCTTCAGCTACGAGCAGTACTTC.

The CDR3 region is CASSQSWEGRTGNTIYF. The CDR3 nucleotides are TGCGCCAGCAGCCAATCTTGGGAGGGGAGGACTGGAAACACCATATATTTT. The chain is built from TRBV4-1 and TRBJ1-3, with D possibly being TRBD1 (5 bases). CDR3 length equals 17 residues. CDR1 and CDR2 (germline): MGHRA, YSYEKL. The V gene lost 2 bases and the J gene lost 2 bases, with 16 bases spanning the gap.

This chain joins TRBV9 and TRBJ2-2; D is possibly TRBD2 (6 bases). Germline V gene data show CDR1 as SGDLS and CDR2 as YYNGEE. Trimming shortened V by 0 bases and J by 3 bases, and 12 bases separated the two germline ends. This CDR3 is built from 16 residues. As DNA, the CDR3 is TGTGCCAGCAGCGTAGGAAATAGCGGATACACCGGGGAGCTGTTTTTT. Encoded protein: CASSVGNSGYTGELFF.

This chain connects TRBV5-1 to TRBJ1-6; D gene unclear. This CDR3 region has 15 residues. CDR1 is SGHRS, CDR2 YFSETQ, per germline. V lost 0 bases and J 0 bases, leaving 4 bases between the germline ends. The CDR3 sequence: CASSLGSSYNSPLHF. Written as DNA, the CDR3 is TGCGCCAGCAGCTTGGGGAGCTCCTATAATTCACCCCTCCACTTT.

The V and J genes are TRBV5-1 and TRBJ2-7, with TRBD1 matching 7 bases. This CDR3 spans 14 amino acids. Germline V lookup: CDR1 SGHRS, CDR2 YFSETQ. Unmatched junction bases numbered 10, after V lost 7 bases and J lost 3 bases. CDR3 sequence reads: CASAEQGPNYEQYF. CDR3 in DNA: TGCGCCAGCGCGGAACAGGGGCCCAACTACGAGCAGTACTTC.

V usage is TRBV5-1 and J usage is TRBJ1-2, with TRBD1 matching over 9 bases. CDR1 SGHRS and CDR2 YFSETQ come from the germline V gene. V lost 5 bases, J lost 4 bases, and 6 bases stayed unmatched. The CDR3 covers 14 residues. The CDR3 is CASRAGQGPYGYTF. The CDR3 nucleotides are TGCGCCAGCAGGGCGGGACAGGGTCCCTATGGCTACACCTTC.

This clone was detected ten times or more. This chain links TRBV5-1 with TRBJ2-3, with 7 bases that match TRBD1. Germline lookup yields CDR1 SGHRS and CDR2 YFSETQ. J gave up 0 bases and V 4 bases, and 17 bases lay outside the gene matches. The CDR3 has 19 amino acids. The CDR3 DNA follows: TGCGCCAGCAGCCCCCGCTTCAGTACAGGGGCTCTTAGCACAGATACGCAGTATTTT. This encodes CASSPRFSTGALSTDTQYF.

The chain recombines TRBV14 with TRBJ1-3; D might be TRBD1 (6 bases). Germline V lookup: CDR1 SGHDN, CDR2 FVKESK. The CDR3 runs 15 residues. V lost 4 bases, J lost 0 bases, and 10 bases lay in between. In nucleotides, the CDR3 is TGTGCCAGCAGCCGTAGACAGGACTCTGGAAACACCATATATTTT. Translation: CASSRRQDSGNTIYF.

The gene calls are TRBV25-1 and TRBJ2-5; 9 bases are shared with TRBD1. This CDR3 has 16 residues. CDR1 and CDR2 from the germline V gene are MGHDK and SYGVNS. The junction had 6 bases not matched to a gene; V was cut back by 2 bases and J by 2 bases. In nucleotides, the CDR3 is TGTGCCAGCAGTGAAGGAGACAGGGGGTATCAAGAGACCCAGTACTTC. It encodes CASSEGDRGYQETQYF.

The chain has TRBV28 and TRBJ2-1, with 13 bases identical to TRBD2. V was pared by 3 bases and J by 0 bases, with 5 bases of the junction left unmatched. In germline, CDR1 is MDHEN, CDR2 SYDVKM. The CDR3 contains 18 residues. CDR3 loop: CASSFRWTSGSSYNEQFF. The DNA for the CDR3 is TGTGCCAGCAGTTTTCGATGGACTAGCGGGAGCTCCTACAATGAGCAGTTCTTC.

The chain links TRBV5-4 to TRBJ1-1; perhaps TRBD1 as D (5 bases). Trimming stripped 5 bases from V and 5 bases from J, with 10 bases between. Germline values: CDR1 SGHNT, CDR2 YYREEE (reference sequence). CDR3 length: 12 amino acids. DNA of the CDR3: TGTGCCAGCAGTTCAGGGTTGACTGAAGCTTTCTTT. It yields the protein CASSSGLTEAFF.

The chain is built from TRBV5-8 and TRBJ1-6, with 7 bases aligning to TRBD1. Germline assignment: CDR1 SGHTS and CDR2 YDEGEE. The junction had 14 bases not matched to a gene; V was cut back by 6 bases and J by 5 bases. This CDR3 has 17 amino acids. In nucleotides, the CDR3 is TGTGCCAGCAACCCAGCCGTCGGTGACAGGGATAATTCACCCCTCCACTTT. The encoded protein is CASNPAVGDRDNSPLHF.

This sequence joins TRBV14 and TRBJ2-2, with D unclear. V was cut by 1 base and J by 5 bases, with 11 bases left in between. Germline CDR1 is SGHDN and CDR2 is FVKESK. The CDR3 extends over 15 amino acids. CDR3: CASSQGLRRTGELFF. DNA of the CDR3: TGTGCCAGCAGCCAAGGTTTGCGCCGGACCGGGGAGCTGTTTTTT.

This clone was observed once. This CDR3 reads CARSCGVREAFF. The CDR3 nucleotides are TGTGCCAGAAGCTGCGGGGTAAGGGAAGCTTTCTTT. This chain links TRBV5-3 with TRBJ1-1; unclear D gene. TRBV5-3 is an ORF, with its function uncertain. The CDR3 is made up of 12 amino acids. Deletions cut 3 bases from V and 8 bases from J, with 11 bases between.

V is TRBV6-5 and J is TRBJ1-1; 9 bases agree with TRBD1. Trimming took 6 bases from V and 3 from J; bases not matched to a gene: 8. CDR1 is MNHEY and CDR2 is SVGAGI in the germline V gene. The CDR3 has 15 residues. The CDR3 DNA follows: TGTGCCAGCAGCTCGAAGGGACAGGGATACACTGAAGCTTTCTTT. Its translation: CASSSKGQGYTEAFF.

This chain's CDR3 is CASSQEGRGRIYGYTF. CDR3 bases: TGTGCCAGCAGCCAAGAGGGCAGGGGGCGCATCTATGGCTACACCTTC. This chain uses TRBV3-1 (or the pseudogene TRBV3-2) with TRBJ1-2, with 8 bases aligning to TRBD1. This CDR3 region has 16 residues. The ends lost 0 bases at V and 4 bases at J; junction bases unmatched: 7. Germline V CDR1 and CDR2: LGHDT, YNNKEL (reference sequence).

The V and J genes are TRBV11-2 and TRBJ2-2, with 10 positions matching TRBD2. Germline V CDR1 and CDR2: SGHAT, FQNNGV. V was pared by 5 bases and J by 5 bases, with 8 bases of the junction left unmatched. This CDR3 has 16 amino acids. CDR3 region: CASSALAGVGTGELFF. Written as DNA, the CDR3 is TGTGCCAGCAGCGCCCTAGCGGGAGTTGGGACCGGGGAGCTGTTTTTT. Full variable domain (missing parts from reference TRBV11-2 and TRBJ2-2): EAGVAQSPRYKIIEKRQSVAFWCNPISGHATLYWYQQILGQGPKLLIQFQNNGVVDDSQLPKDRFSAERLKGVDSTLKIQPAKLEDSAVYLCASSALAGVGTGELFFGEGSRLTVL.

The chain recombines TRBV12-3 or TRBV12-4 with TRBJ1-3, with D maybe TRBD1 (5 bases). This CDR3 is built from 13 residues. Deletions cut 8 bases from V and 0 bases from J, with 8 bases between. CDR3 in amino acids: CASSRGSGNTIYF. The CDR3, as DNA: TGTGCCAGCTCAAGGGGCTCTGGAAACACCATATATTTT.

The CDR3 protein is CASSTTGEGGYTF. In DNA, the CDR3 is TGTGCCAGCAGTACGACAGGGGAGGGGGGCTACACCTTC. The chain combines TRBV12-3 or TRBV12-4 with TRBJ1-2, with 8 nucleotides matching TRBD1. This CDR3 is built from 13 residues. J was trimmed by 8 bases and V by 5 bases; bases with no gene match: 7.

The chain carries TRBV7-9 and TRBJ2-1; 7 nucleotides align to TRBD2. The V segment lost 1 base and the J segment 6 bases; nucleotides outside the gene matches: 6. The CDR3 loop spans 15 amino acids. Germline V gene lookup returns CDR1 SEHNR and CDR2 FQNEAQ (reference sequence). The CDR3 reads CASSLGGTISNEQFF. The CDR3 DNA reads TGTGCCAGCAGCTTAGGCGGGACTATATCCAATGAGCAGTTCTTC.

The chain couples TRBV19 to TRBJ2-5; 12 bases match TRBD1. Germline lookup yields CDR1 LNHDA and CDR2 SQIVND (reference sequence). The CDR3 has 15 amino acids. V was pared by 6 bases and J by 5 bases, with 7 bases of the junction left unmatched. The CDR3: CASSTGTGGSETQYF. The CDR3 DNA reads as TGTGCCAGTAGCACCGGGACAGGGGGCAGTGAGACCCAGTACTTC.

The chain is built from TRBV11-3 and TRBJ2-5, with D tentatively TRBD2 (6 bases). The CDR3 consists of 13 residues. Per germline, CDR1 SGHNT and CDR2 YENEEA. The V end lost 5 bases, the J end lost 2 bases, and 9 bases lay between the germline ends. The CDR3 DNA sequence: TGTGCCAGCAGCCGGGGACTGCAAGAGACCCAGTACTTC. Its protein product is CASSRGLQETQYF.

V usage is TRBV9 and J usage is TRBJ1-2; 10 nucleotides match TRBD1. Germline V lookup: CDR1 SGDLS, CDR2 YYNGEE. The CDR3 consists of 16 residues. Losses at the gene ends were 4 bases for V and 8 bases for J; bases not matched to a gene: 14. This CDR3 is CASSSPLGDRGHGYTF. The CDR3 coding sequence is TGTGCCAGCAGCTCTCCCCTTGGGGACAGGGGACACGGCTACACCTTC.